This T cell receptor beta chain was profiled in a study of beta chain features in type 1 diabetes (dated by TCRdb to between 2018 and 2020). About the study as a whole: Patients and healthy donors did not differ in mean age, gender distribution, total cell number or subset yield. Across all samples, 90 million to 130 million sorted cells were examined, and cell number per subset correlated strongly with RNA yield. Regulatory and stem cell-like memory subsets were isolated from only 8 patients and about eight healthy donors, whereas naive and central memory subsets came from all 30 or so donors. In the study, recently diagnosed type 1 diabetes patients and matched healthy donors were compared on the TCRB repertoires of their sorted circulating CD4+ T cell subsets.

This clone has a handful of counts. Its antigen is not yet known. It has no much larger one-base neighbor in the sample; base qualities were not kept. All of the isolated RNA was reverse transcribed with the High Capacity cDNA Reverse Transcription Kit, so expressed TCRB transcripts were sequenced. Deep immunoSEQ sequencing was performed on naive, central memory and regulatory T cell samples, with an average of around 3.5 million total reads per sample. After sorted cells were lysed in RLT buffer, RNA was extracted with DNase-treated RNeasy Micro or Mini kits, with the choice depending on cell number. To prevent cross-contamination, every cell subset was processed on its own, while patient and healthy donor samples were processed together. The immunoSEQ multiplex PCR was used to amplify TCRB sequences from cDNA, generating 87-bp fragments that spanned the CDR3 region. The amplicons were sequenced using the Illumina HiSeq platform. Regarding the original processing steps: Synthetic template baselines were used to correct PCR bias computationally, reads within Hamming distance 2 were collapsed, and singletons that could not be merged were discarded. Reads were aligned against IMGT so that V, D and J genes, CDR3 length and insertions or deletions at six rearrangement sites could be assigned. Clonotype counts were normalized to sorted cell number within each subset before computing true diversity and Gini coefficients with the tcR R package. The overlap coefficient, calculated on TCRB nucleotide sequences, was used to quantify repertoire sharing. The table was pulled from immuneACCESS by TCRdb, which kept in-frame rearrangements only. Such tables lose some clones; where checked, under half of the loss comes from unresolved V genes, and the rest has no known cause. From that table come the V and J calls and clone size; the DNA was used to work out D and trimming. The sample records around 140,000 clones, approximately 13% of which are singletons. Jointly, the top ten make up approximately 1.3% of the sample.

Each donor gave one peripheral blood draw, averaging approximately 0.12 L, which was collected into heparinised tubes. A BD FACSAria II and a panel including CD45RO, CCR7, CD25, CD127, CD95 and CD27 were used to sort naive, central memory, regulatory and stem cell-like memory CD4+ T cells. Purity was above 95% for every sorted population. PBMCs were isolated immediately by Lymphoprep density gradient centrifugation and stained directly without culture. Samples were stained and sorted in pairs, with one healthy donor and one patient per experiment, so that batch effects were minimized. The full study reports these points: Because cDNA was sequenced instead of genomic DNA, highly expressing activated cells could be over-represented, though the groups showed no difference in activation or CD3 levels. Only small numbers of individuals were included in the HLA sub-analyses, which left unresolved whether HLA type had any influence on TCRB rearrangement. Patients with type 1 diabetes made fewer insertions and deleted more nucleotides at VDJ recombination sites, implying thymic rearrangement abnormalities. PCR may preferentially amplify shorter templates, but because patient and control samples were amplified and corrected together, any resulting skew would affect both groups equally. Naive, central memory and regulatory TCRB repertoires appeared to be more alike among patients than among healthy donors. Type 1 diabetes patients showed a moderate but significant shortening of TCRB CDR3 length in all four CD4+ subsets.

Spanning cysteine to phenylalanine, the CDR3 consists of 15 amino acids. Here the CDR3 DNA is all that survives: 45 bases in frame from base 1. Via the germline V gene, CDR1 is SGHTA and CDR2 FQGNSA. Relative to germline, V is missing 1 base and J is missing 9 bases, with 6 bases of the junction outside any gene match. Rearrangement joined TRBV7-2 to TRBJ1-6, and 7 junctional nucleotides match TRBD1. The TCR was taken from a man aged 18 to 30 with type 1 diabetes. Sequencing was done on a sample of central memory CD4+ T cells from blood. The CDR3 region has the sequence CASSLDAGGGSPLHF. The DNA is as follows: TGTGCCAGCAGCTTAGACGCAGGGGGGGGTTCACCCCTCCACTTT.